This entry concerns a single T cell receptor beta chain. Its antigen is as yet unknown. These data come from a study of OX40 agonist ivuxolimab in advanced cancers. Samples were taken at baseline and on day 1 of cycles 4 and 7. Study-wide results and limits: In general, CD8+ T cells held more expanded clones than CD4+ did, on average.

Clones were read by immunoSEQ multiplex PCR, and TCRdb kept only the in-frame ones, dropping some. The sample yields 70,000 or so clones, 65% to 85% seen once. The germline gives CDR1 SNHLY, CDR2 FYNNEI. Losses at the gene ends were 5 bases for V and 0 bases for J; bases not matched to a gene: 6. The CDR3 totals 15 residues. This receptor was taken from an adult with an advanced solid tumor such as melanoma, head and neck, liver or kidney cancer. The material was CD4+ or CD8+ T cells sorted from blood, obtained in a trial of the OX40 agonist ivuxolimab. The chain employs TRBV2 and TRBJ1-1; 7 positions agree with TRBD1. The CDR3 DNA sequence: TGTGCCAGCAGTCGGGACAGTAGCATGAACACTGAAGCTTTCTTT. Encoded protein: CASSRDSSMNTEAFF.